This is a list of T cell receptor beta chains from one sample in a study of CD8+ T cells in alopecia areata. Assay used: immunoSEQ multiplex PCR; TCRdb lists only in-frame clones, some missing. The table lists tens of thousands of clones, just over 70% of them singletons. This specimen consisted of CD8+ T cells sorted from blood, obtained around week 44, from a patient treated with tofacitinib. The receptors derive from a human donor with alopecia areata. CDR3s include the opening cysteine and the closing phenylalanine or tryptophan. D genes are given only for firm matches. Part of the rows lack a size; the others show once, few, many or a class for expanded clones.

len	v_gene	abundance	j_gene	d_gene	CDR3nt	CDR3aa
14	TRBV27	.	TRBJ1-4	TRBD1	TGTGCCAGCAGCCACAGGGGAACTAATGAAAAACTGTTTTTT	CASSHRGTNEKLFF
15	TRBV5-5	.	TRBJ1-2	.	TGTGCCAGCAGCTCTCACGACAGAGACAACTATGGCTACACCTTC	CASSSHDRDNYGYTF
12	TRBV7-9	.	TRBJ2-7	.	TGTGCCAGCAGCGATAGAACCTACGAGCAGTACTTC	CASSDRTYEQYF
16	TRBV5-5	.	TRBJ2-3	TRBD1	TGTGCCAGCAGCTTGGGCTCAGGGGGTTACACAGATACGCAGTATTTT	CASSLGSGGYTDTQYF
15	TRBV29-1	.	TRBJ1-1	TRBD1	TGCAGCGTTGACTCCGACGGGACAGGGGGTACTGAAGCTTTCTTT	CSVDSDGTGGTEAFF
13	TRBV29-1	.	TRBJ2-7	TRBD2	TGCAGCGTTGAGGGGGGGAAAAACTACGAGCAGTACTTC	CSVEGGKNYEQYF
17	TRBV5-1	.	TRBJ1-2	.	TGCGCCAGCAGCTTGGAAGTCTGGGACAAACCTAACTATGGCTACACCTTC	CASSLEVWDKPNYGYTF
16	TRBV19	.	TRBJ1-5	.	TGTGCCAGTAGCATAACGCCAGGGGATTCCAATCAGCCCCAGCATTTT	CASSITPGDSNQPQHF
15	TRBV6-1	.	TRBJ1-5	.	TGTGCCAGCAGCAGAGACAGTGATAGCAATCAGCCCCAGCATTTT	CASSRDSDSNQPQHF
12	TRBV11-2	.	TRBJ1-2	.	TGTGCCAGCAGCTTAAACGACTATGGCTACACCTTC	CASSLNDYGYTF
16	TRBV7-3	.	TRBJ2-7	.	TGTGCCAGCAGTCCTCAGGCGGCAGGGGATCCCTACGAGCAGTACTTC	CASSPQAAGDPYEQYF
17	TRBV29-1	.	TRBJ2-4	.	TGCAGCGTTGAAGCCCCCGACAGAGATTTAGCCAAAAACATTCAGTACTTC	CSVEAPDRDLAKNIQYF
14	TRBV10-3	.	TRBJ2-2	TRBD1	TGTGCCATCAAACAGGGGGGGAACACCGGGGAGCTGTTTTTT	CAIKQGGNTGELFF
19	TRBV30	.	TRBJ1-3	.	TGTGCCTGGAGTGGCGAGTCTGTCGTCCTACCCACCTCTGGAAACACCATATATTTT	CAWSGESVVLPTSGNTIYF
15	TRBV13	.	TRBJ2-7	TRBD1	TGTGCCAGCAGCCCTGAGGGACAGGGATCCTACGAGCAGTACTTC	CASSPEGQGSYEQYF
14	TRBV15	once	TRBJ2-3	TRBD1	TGTGCCACCAGCAGAGTGCAGGGGGCAGATACGCAGTATTTT	CATSRVQGADTQYF
15	TRBV7-8	few	TRBJ2-1	TRBD2	TGTGCCAGCAGCTTAAAGCGGGGGGGAAGGAATGAGCAGTTCTTC	CASSLKRGGRNEQFF
12	TRBV9	.	TRBJ1-2	.	TGTGCCAGCAGCCCCCCGGGCTATGGCTACACCTTC	CASSPPGYGYTF
14	TRBV4-2	few	TRBJ2-3	.	TGTGCCAGCAGCCAAGATCGGGACGCAGATACGCAGTATTTT	CASSQDRDADTQYF
12	TRBV14	few	TRBJ1-1	.	TGTGCCAGCAGCCAGCTGAACACTGAAGCTTTCTTT	CASSQLNTEAFF
15	TRBV5-1	.	TRBJ1-1	.	TGCGCCAGCAGCCCGGTACATACAGAGAACACTGAAGCTTTCTTT	CASSPVHTENTEAFF
13	TRBV4-1	.	TRBJ2-1	.	TGCGCCAGCAGCCAAGATACTTACAATGAGCAGTTCTTC	CASSQDTYNEQFF
15	TRBV4-3	.	TRBJ2-3	.	TGCGCCAGCAGCCAAGATCGAGGGGGGGCCGAGCCGCAGTATTTT	CASSQDRGGAEPQYF
16	TRBV19	.	TRBJ1-1	.	TGTGCCAGTAGTGTCAGGGTCTCGGGGATGAACACTGAAGCTTTCTTT	CASSVRVSGMNTEAFF
16	TRBV7-9	few	TRBJ2-6	.	TGTGCCAGCAGTTCAATGGGTGCCTCTGGGGCCAACGTCCTGACTTTC	CASSSMGASGANVLTF
14	TRBV7-4	.	TRBJ1-1	.	TGTGCCAGCAGCTTGATCCAGGGAACTGGTGAAGCTTTCTTT	CASSLIQGTGEAFF
12	TRBV29-1	.	TRBJ2-2	.	TGCAGCGTTGTGACAGAAACCGGGGAGCTGTTTTTT	CSVVTETGELFF
13	TRBV4-3	.	TRBJ1-2	.	TGCGCCAGCAGCCAGGGGGGAGGGGATGGCTACACCTTC	CASSQGGGDGYTF
17	TRBV28	.	TRBJ2-1	TRBD2	TGTGCCAGCAGTTCCCCCAGGGAGGGATGGACTTACAATGAGCAGTTCTTC	CASSSPREGWTYNEQFF
15	TRBV27	few	TRBJ1-2	.	TGTGCCAGCAGTTTATCGGTTGGCAGCCTGTATGGCTACACCTTC	CASSLSVGSLYGYTF
15	TRBV29-1	.	TRBJ1-1	TRBD1	TGCAGCGTTGCCTTGCCCGGGACAGTGAACACTGAAGCTTTCTTT	CSVALPGTVNTEAFF
19	TRBV4-3	.	TRBJ2-2	TRBD2	TGCGCCAGCAGCCAAGAGGGGACTAGCGGGGGGTCGGGCACCGGGGAGCTGTTTTTT	CASSQEGTSGGSGTGELFF
12	TRBV11-2	.	TRBJ2-5	.	TGTGCCAGCAGCTTAGACAGGGAGACCCAGTACTTC	CASSLDRETQYF
14	TRBV7-6	.	TRBJ1-4	TRBD1	TGTGCCAGCAGCAAGGACAGGGGTGATGAAAAACTGTTTTTT	CASSKDRGDEKLFF
18	TRBV29-1	.	TRBJ1-2	.	TGCAGCGTTGAAGATCCAGGGGTTATCCGACAGAGGAACTATGGCTACACCTTC	CSVEDPGVIRQRNYGYTF
13	TRBV19	.	TRBJ1-1	.	TGTGCCAGTAGTATGGGGTCGGGCACTGAAGCTTTCTTT	CASSMGSGTEAFF
15	TRBV4-3	.	TRBJ1-5	.	TGCGCCAGCAGCCAAGATGTCACAGAAGATCAGCCCCAGCATTTT	CASSQDVTEDQPQHF
15	TRBV11-2	.	TRBJ2-2	.	TGTGCCAGCAGCTCTCGACGGATAGACACCGGGGAGCTGTTTTTT	CASSSRRIDTGELFF
14	TRBV13	.	TRBJ1-2	TRBD1	TGTGCCAGCAGCACGACAGGGGAGGACTATGGCTACACCTTC	CASSTTGEDYGYTF
14	TRBV30	.	TRBJ2-3	.	TGTGCCTGGAGTCCACAGAGTAGCACAGATACGCAGTATTTT	CAWSPQSSTDTQYF
15	TRBV29-1	.	TRBJ1-1	TRBD1	TGCAGCGTTGAACTTCACGGACAGGGGAGGACTGAAGCTTTCTTT	CSVELHGQGRTEAFF
15	TRBV4-1	.	TRBJ1-1	.	TGCGCCAGCAGCCAAGACCGGGGAATGAACACTGAAGCTTTCTTT	CASSQDRGMNTEAFF
12	TRBV19	.	TRBJ1-5	.	TGTGCCAGTAGTACTAGGGGACAGCCCCAGCATTTT	CASSTRGQPQHF
14	TRBV6-4	.	TRBJ1-2	.	TGTGCCAGCAGTGACTCGGGGGGGAGGCACGGCTACACCTTC	CASSDSGGRHGYTF
15	TRBV6-1	.	TRBJ1-1	.	TGTGCCAGCAGTGAATACTTCCTGGGGAACACTGAAGCTTTCTTT	CASSEYFLGNTEAFF